One and the same sample provided the 28 T cell receptor beta chains below, sequenced in a study of CD8 T cells in Susac syndrome (dated by TCRdb to 2018 to 2020). Libraries were built with the immunoSEQ multiplex PCR assay. RNA was extracted using the RNeasy kit, and roughly 0.45 to 1 microgram was reverse transcribed with random hexamers. Starting from the raw public reads, TCRdb applied fastp trimming at Q25, assembled clones with MiXCR and retained in-frame beta chains. Merged by CDR3 protein, the rows form single entries marked with the most common genes and DNA. Present in this sample are 160,000 or so distinct CDR3 sequences, around 90% of which were seen just once. Around 0.079% of the sample is in the top ten clones. The sample was CD4+ T cells from PBMCs. These receptors originate from a human donor in good health.

The J gene is TRBJ2-5, the V gene TRBV20-1, with D perhaps matching TRBD2 (6 bases). Germline V gene sequence: CDR1 DFQATT, CDR2 SNEGSKA (reference sequence). Trimming took 0 bases from V and 4 from J, leaving 12 bases between them. The CDR3 covers 14 residues. CDR3 sequence (DNA): TGCAGTGCTAGAGACCGACTAGGGTCAGAGACCCAGTACTTC. Its translation: CSARDRLGSETQYF.

J is TRBJ2-3 and V is TRBV29-1, with D hard to call. V was trimmed by 2 bases and J by 12 bases, leaving 24 bases between them. Germline CDR1 reads SQVTM; CDR2 reads ANQGSEA. The CDR3 spans 15 residues. The CDR3: CSVEKLGSFKRAQYF. As DNA, the CDR3 is TGCAGCGTTGAAAAGTTGGGATCCTTCAAGCGAGCTCAGTATTTT.

CDR3 coding DNA: TGTGCCAGCAGCTTACCCTCGGGACTAGCGGGAGTTCAGTACTTC. It is translated as CASSLPSGLAGVQYF. J is TRBJ2-7 and V is TRBV7-9; 14 nucleotides agree with TRBD2. V dropped 2 bases and J dropped 10; count of bases not matched to a gene: 7. The CDR3 totals 15 residues. Germline V lookup: CDR1 SEHNR, CDR2 FQNEAQ (reference sequence).

The rearrangement joins TRBV20-1 to TRBJ2-3; 12 positions match TRBD2. Germline V lookup: CDR1 DFQATT, CDR2 SNEGSKA (reference sequence). The CDR3 has 17 residues. Trimming removed 2 bases from V and 4 bases from J; junction bases left unmatched: 10. The chain's CDR3 is CSARPPSGGAAPDTQYF. The CDR3 nucleotides read TGCAGTGCTAGACCGCCTAGCGGGGGGGCGGCGCCAGATACGCAGTATTTT.

The chain is built from TRBV20-1 and TRBJ2-1; D may match TRBD1 or TRBD2 (5 bases each). CDR1 and CDR2 from the germline V gene are DFQATT and SNEGSKA (reference sequence). This CDR3 contains 14 residues. Trimming took off 5 bases at V and 2 bases at J, with 13 bases between the two ends. The CDR3 here is CSAYRDGTYNEQFF. The CDR3 nucleotides are TGCAGTGCTTACCGGGACGGGACCTACAATGAGCAGTTCTTC.

CDR3 residues: CASSAKTGLGQFF. As DNA, the CDR3 is TGTGCCAGCAGTGCAAAGACAGGGCTGGGGCAGTTCTTC. The genes are TRBV6-1 and TRBJ2-1, with 7 bases matching TRBD1. The germline CDR1 and CDR2 sequences are MNHNS and SASEGT. The junction had 9 bases not matched to a gene; V was cut back by 4 bases and J by 12 bases. CDR3 length equals 13 residues.

The CDR3 spells CASTLGVSSYNEQFF. For the CDR3, the DNA is TGTGCCAGTACCCTTGGGGTGAGCTCCTACAATGAGCAGTTCTTC. This chain uses TRBV19 with TRBJ2-1; D not resolved. The germline V gene encodes CDR1 LNHDA and CDR2 SQIVND (reference sequence). The CDR3 is 15 residues long. Trimming cost V 7 bases and J 0 bases, with 13 bases left between them.

The chain links TRBV7-9 to TRBJ2-5; D not certain. Germline lookup yields CDR1 SEHNR and CDR2 FQNEAQ (reference sequence). V was trimmed by 7 bases and J by 3 bases, leaving 12 bases between them. The CDR3 extends over 13 amino acids. CDR3: CASTRFGEETQYF. The CDR3 nucleotides read TGTGCCAGCACCAGGTTTGGGGAAGAGACCCAGTACTTC.

This clonotype was detected once. The V gene is TRBV30, the J gene TRBJ1-2; D perhaps matches TRBD1 (5 bases). Germline V gene data show CDR1 as GTSNPN and CDR2 as SVGIG (reference sequence). This CDR3 has 14 amino acids. The germline V and J ends were trimmed by 0 bases and 4 bases, with 12 bases remaining between them. The CDR3 loop is CAWSVPGGLYGYTF. CDR3 nucleotide sequence: TGTGCCTGGAGTGTACCCGGGGGACTCTATGGCTACACCTTC.

This chain joins TRBV5-1 and TRBJ2-3; possibly TRBD1 or TRBD2 for D (5 bases each). CDR3 length equals 14 residues. Looked up from germline, CDR1 is SGHRS and CDR2 is YFSETQ. Trimming cost V 1 base and J 6 bases, with 12 bases left between them. The CDR3 loop is CASSLWWGSDTQYF. The DNA of the CDR3 is TGCGCCAGCAGCTTGTGGTGGGGGTCCGATACGCAGTATTTT.

V gene TRBV15 combines with J gene TRBJ2-6; 7 bases line up with TRBD1. V was clipped by 2 bases and J by 2 bases; unmatched bases: 9. The CDR3 consists of 18 residues. Germline V gives CDR1 LNHNV, CDR2 YYDKDF (reference sequence). The CDR3 DNA is TGTGCCACCAGCAGAAAAGTACGAGGGGGCGCTGGGGCCAACGTCCTGACTTTC. Translating gives CATSRKVRGGAGANVLTF.

This sequence joins TRBV6-6 and TRBJ2-2; D is unclear. The CDR3 covers 14 residues. Per the germline V gene, CDR1 is MNHNY and CDR2 is SVGAGI (reference sequence). V dropped 2 bases and J dropped 4 bases, with 8 bases sitting between them. DNA of the CDR3: TGTGCCAGCAGTTACGCAGTCGGCACCGGGGAGCTGTTTTTT. It is translated as CASSYAVGTGELFF.

The genes are TRBV27 and TRBJ2-2; TRBD2 aligns across 14 bases. The V segment lost 4 bases and the J segment 7 bases; nucleotides outside the gene matches: 14. CDR3 length: 19 amino acids. The germline gives CDR1 MNHEY, CDR2 SMNVEV (reference sequence). Here the CDR3 reads CASSSENKGLAGVHGELFF. The CDR3 DNA sequence: TGTGCCAGCAGTTCCGAAAACAAGGGACTAGCGGGAGTCCACGGGGAGCTGTTTTTT.

V and J are TRBV5-6 and TRBJ2-7; 10 nucleotides align to TRBD2. Trimming at V came to 1 base and at J to 5 bases, leaving 6 bases not matched to a gene. The V gene's germline CDR1 is SGHDT and CDR2 YYEEEE. This CDR3 spans 15 amino acids. Here the CDR3 reads CASSLFPGLANEQYF. The CDR3 DNA follows: TGTGCCAGCAGCTTGTTCCCGGGACTAGCGAACGAGCAGTACTTC.

The chain combines TRBV7-3 with TRBJ2-1; the D gene is possibly TRBD1 (6 bases). The germline V and J ends were trimmed by 6 bases and 6 bases, with 12 bases remaining between them. The CDR3 contains 13 residues. CDR1 and CDR2 (germline): SGHTA, FQGTGA. As DNA, the CDR3 is TGTGCCAGCAGTCTTTTAGGGGGCAATGAGCAGTTCTTC. Protein product: CASSLLGGNEQFF.

The CDR3 nucleotides read TGTGCCAGCAGTCCCCTGCGGGGGGCAACAGATACGCAGTATTTT. Protein sequence: CASSPLRGATDTQYF. The J gene is TRBJ2-3, the V gene TRBV25-1, with TRBD2 matching over 8 bases. CDR1 is MGHDK and CDR2 is SYGVNS in the germline V gene. J was trimmed by 3 bases and V by 5 bases; bases with no gene match: 7. The CDR3 totals 15 residues.

J is TRBJ2-2 and V is TRBV29-1; D gene ambiguous. This CDR3 comprises 13 residues. Germline values: CDR1 SQVTM, CDR2 ANQGSEA. V lost 5 bases to trimming and J lost 1 base, with 8 bases between them. The CDR3 loop reads CSVQTGNTGELFF. CDR3 DNA: TGCAGCGTTCAGACGGGGAACACCGGGGAGCTGTTTTTT.

The chain links TRBV28 to TRBJ1-1; weak D call: TRBD1 (6 bases). This CDR3 is built from 13 residues. The ends were cut back, 3 bases at V and 5 bases at J, with 10 bases in the middle. Germline values: CDR1 MDHEN, CDR2 SYDVKM. The CDR3 region is CASSFRGATEAFF. The CDR3 coding sequence is TGTGCCAGCAGTTTTCGGGGGGCGACTGAAGCTTTCTTT.

The J gene is TRBJ2-6, the V gene TRBV6-2 or TRBV6-3, with TRBD1 identical over 8 bases. Trimming removed 4 bases from V and 0 bases from J; junction bases left unmatched: 8. The CDR3 loop spans 18 amino acids. CDR1 is MNHEY, CDR2 SVGEGT, per germline. The CDR3 DNA reads as TGTGCCAGCAGTTCCCTCCGGGACAGGCACTCTGGGGCCAACGTCCTGACTTTC. As protein: CASSSLRDRHSGANVLTF.

The rearrangement uses TRBV13 and TRBJ2-7, with 8 bases identical to TRBD2. There are 16 residues in the CDR3. Germline loops: CDR1 PRHDT, CDR2 FYEKMQ (reference sequence). The junction had 8 bases not matched to a gene; V was cut back by 2 bases and J by 2 bases. In DNA form, the CDR3 reads TGTGCCAGCAGCTTACCCCGTAGCGGGACTCCCTACGAGCAGTACTTC. Translation gives CASSLPRSGTPYEQYF.

The rearrangement links TRBV7-2 to TRBJ2-7, with D tentatively TRBD1 (6 bases). Germline CDR1 is SGHTA and CDR2 is FQGNSA. The V end was cut by 7 bases, the J end by 0 bases, with 13 bases between. The CDR3 is made up of 14 amino acids. The CDR3 sequence is CASTLQGSSYEQYF. The CDR3 DNA is TGTGCCAGCACCCTCCAGGGGAGCTCCTACGAGCAGTACTTC.

This clonotype appeared a few times. The V and J genes are TRBV6-1 and TRBJ2-7; no clear D. Deletions cut 6 bases from V and 0 bases from J, with 6 bases between. The germline gives CDR1 MNHNS, CDR2 SASEGT. The CDR3 is 12 amino acids. CDR3 residues: CASSQASYEQYF. The DNA of the CDR3 is TGTGCCAGCAGCCAGGCCTCCTACGAGCAGTACTTC.

The J gene is TRBJ2-7, the V gene TRBV20-1, with TRBD2 as a possible D gene (6 bases). The CDR3 is made up of 15 amino acids. The germline V and J ends were trimmed by 6 bases and 1 base, with 19 bases remaining between them. Germline CDR1 and CDR2: DFQATT and SNEGSKA (reference sequence). CDR3 region: CSAGDSEKLSYEQYF. For the CDR3, the DNA is TGCAGTGCGGGGGACTCTGAAAAACTATCCTACGAGCAGTACTTC.

V is TRBV30 and J is TRBJ2-5, with 8 bases identical to TRBD2. There are 14 residues in the CDR3. The germline gives CDR1 GTSNPN, CDR2 SVGIG (reference sequence). V trimming: 2 bases; J trimming: 4 bases; junction bases outside the gene matches: 6. The CDR3 sequence is CAWSPPGLAETQYF. The CDR3 DNA reads as TGTGCCTGGAGTCCCCCTGGACTAGCAGAGACCCAGTACTTC.

The chain couples TRBV11-2 to TRBJ2-3; D uncertain. Germline V CDR1 and CDR2: SGHAT, FQNNGV. This CDR3 region has 18 residues. V lost 5 bases and J lost 0, with 21 bases in between. CDR3 loop: CASSPPRLAEHSTDTQYF. The CDR3 coding sequence is TGTGCCAGCAGCCCACCCAGACTGGCGGAACACAGCACAGATACGCAGTATTTT.

V is TRBV28 and J is TRBJ2-2, with D unclear. The CDR3 extends over 14 amino acids. Trimming removed 2 bases from V and 6 bases from J, with 10 bases in between. Per germline, CDR1 MDHEN and CDR2 SYDVKM. The CDR3 DNA is TGTGCCAGCAGTTTAGCGGTGGGCGCCGGGGAGCTGTTTTTT. It specifies CASSLAVGAGELFF.

The chain joins TRBV7-2 to TRBJ2-1; 8 nucleotides agree with TRBD2. CDR1 and CDR2 from the germline V gene are SGHTA and FQGNSA. The CDR3 has 16 amino acids. Germline trimming cut 2 bases from V and 3 bases from J; bases unmatched to any gene: 6. The CDR3 spells CASSLSSGILYNEQFF. The CDR3 DNA reads TGTGCCAGCAGCTTAAGTAGCGGGATCCTCTACAATGAGCAGTTCTTC. Filled out from reference TRBV7-2 and TRBJ2-1, the complete variable domain reads GAGVSQSPSNKVTEKGKDVELRCDPISGHTALYWYRQSLGQGLEFLIYFQGNSAPDKSGLPSDRFSAERTGGSVSTLTIQRTQQEDSAVYLCASSLSSGILYNEQFFGPGTRLTVL.

The J gene is TRBJ1-2, the V gene TRBV5-1; TRBD1 matches 7 bases. CDR1 SGHRS and CDR2 YFSETQ come from the germline V gene. The CDR3 consists of 13 residues. Germline trimming cut 3 bases from V and 8 bases from J; bases unmatched to any gene: 7. CDR3 sequence (DNA): TGCGCCAGCAGCTCCGACAGGGCGGGGGGCTACACCTTC. Translation gives CASSSDRAGGYTF.